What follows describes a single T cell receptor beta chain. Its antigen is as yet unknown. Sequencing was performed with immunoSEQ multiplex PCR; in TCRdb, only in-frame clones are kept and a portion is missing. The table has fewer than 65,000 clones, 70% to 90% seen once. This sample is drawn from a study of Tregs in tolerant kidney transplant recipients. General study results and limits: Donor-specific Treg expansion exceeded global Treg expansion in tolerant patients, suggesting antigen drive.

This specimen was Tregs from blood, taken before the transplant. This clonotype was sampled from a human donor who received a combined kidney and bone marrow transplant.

CDR3 sequence: CASSPGALNSPLHF. CDR3 nucleotide sequence: TGCGCCAGCAGTCCAGGGGCTCTTAATTCACCCCTCCACTTT. V is TRBV5-1 and J is TRBJ1-6, with D perhaps matching TRBD1 (6 bases). The ends were cut back, 5 bases at V and 6 bases at J, with 12 bases in the middle. The germline CDR1 and CDR2 sequences are SGHRS and YFSETQ. The CDR3 totals 14 residues.